The 19 T cell receptor beta chains reported below all come from one sample, sequenced in a study of monozygotic twins with inflammatory bowel disease. No DNA is given; TCRdb re-called the 5' RACE reads and lists each CDR3 protein once. The sample table sets out 300,000 to 350,000 distinct CDR3 sequences. Sequencing was performed on blood. These receptors were obtained from a human donor with ulcerative colitis or Crohn's disease, or a healthy co-twin of an affected twin (not recorded which).

The chain joins TRBV20-1 to TRBJ2-7; the TCRdb call, TRBD1, lacks DNA for checking. This CDR3 is 12 amino acids long. In germline, CDR1 is DFQATT, CDR2 SNEGSKA (reference sequence). Here the CDR3 reads CSARQGDYEQYF.

This chain links TRBV11-2 with TRBJ2-6; the TCRdb D gene call, TRBD1, has no DNA to confirm it. Per germline, CDR1 SGHAT and CDR2 FQNNGV. The CDR3 has 16 residues. The CDR3 here is CASSLQGLPGANVLTF.

The chain recombines TRBV20-1 with TRBJ2-3; checking the TCRdb D call of TRBD2 is not possible without DNA. From germline, CDR1 is DFQATT and CDR2 SNEGSKA (reference sequence). The CDR3 is 13 residues long. This CDR3 is CSARTSGGPSQYF.

The chain is built from TRBV5-1 and TRBJ2-1; TCRdb's assignment of TRBD1 cannot be checked, as there is no DNA. Germline assignment: CDR1 SGHRS and CDR2 YFSETQ. The CDR3 runs 16 residues. The CDR3 region is CTSSLTGGGLNNEQFF.

This rearrangement joins TRBV5-5 to TRBJ2-1; without DNA, the TCRdb call of TRBD1 cannot be checked. Looked up from germline, CDR1 is SGHKS and CDR2 is YYEKEE (reference sequence). The CDR3 length is 14 residues. This CDR3 is CASPGDRGYNEQFF.

The J gene is TRBJ2-1, the V gene TRBV12-3 or TRBV12-4; TCRdb proposes TRBD1, but this gene call is untestable without DNA. The CDR3 runs 16 residues. The CDR3 sequence: CASSLAGQGPPWEQFF.

The rearrangement joins TRBV9 to TRBJ1-2. The CDR3 runs 15 residues. Germline CDR1 reads SGDLS; CDR2 reads YYNGEE. This CDR3 reads CASSPILKANYGYTF. The full variable domain, rest sourced from reference TRBV9 and TRBJ1-2, is DSGVTQTPKHLITATGQRVTLRCSPRSGDLSVYWYQQSLDQGLQFLIQYYNGEERAKGNILERFSAQQFPDLHSELNLSSLELGDSALYFCASSPILKANYGYTFGSGTRLTVV.

The chain joins TRBV20-1 to TRBJ2-7. Per the germline V gene, CDR1 is DFQATT and CDR2 is SNEGSKA (reference sequence). The CDR3 is 12 residues long. The CDR3 protein is CSASWKGYEQYF.

V usage is TRBV6-5 and J usage is TRBJ1-2; TCRdb calls TRBD1, which cannot be checked without DNA. The CDR3 runs 19 residues. Germline CDR1 is MNHEY and CDR2 is SVGAGI. The CDR3 reads CASSYSIEPPGDTNYGYTF.

The CDR3 region is CASSGRFGLRTDTQYF. The genes are TRBV28 and TRBJ2-3; the TCRdb call, TRBD2, lacks DNA for checking. The CDR3 runs 16 residues. Per the germline V gene, CDR1 is MDHEN and CDR2 is SYDVKM.

The chain carries TRBV29-1 and TRBJ1-1; TCRdb reports TRBD1, a call that lacks DNA to check it against. Germline V gene sequence: CDR1 SQVTM, CDR2 ANQGSEA. This CDR3 has 16 amino acids. The CDR3: CSVEGGGRGWNTEAFF.

The rearrangement uses TRBV7-9 and TRBJ2-7; TCRdb picks TRBD1, but there is no DNA to check that call. CDR3 length: 16 amino acids. Per the germline V gene, CDR1 is SEHNR and CDR2 is FQNEAQ (reference sequence). The CDR3 here is CASSQKPVQSSYEQYF. Variable domain in full (rest from reference TRBV7-9 and TRBJ2-7): DTGVSQNPRHKITKRGQNVTFRCDPISEHNRLYWYRQTLGQGPEFLTYFQNEAQLEKSRLLSDRFSAERPKGSFSTLEIQRTEQGDSAMYLCASSQKPVQSSYEQYFGPGTRLTVT.

CDR3 sequence reads: CASSLQRGQETQYF. The rearrangement links TRBV7-2 to TRBJ2-5; TCRdb names TRBD2, which stays unverified in the absence of DNA. The CDR3 loop spans 14 amino acids. Looked up from germline, CDR1 is SGHTA and CDR2 is FQGNSA.

The rearrangement uses TRBV11-2 and TRBJ2-1; checking the TCRdb D call of TRBD2 is not possible without DNA. From germline, CDR1 is SGHAT and CDR2 FQNNGV. The CDR3 covers 16 residues. CDR3 loop: CASSRGLAGVYNEQFF.

The rearrangement uses TRBV28 and TRBJ2-4; TCRdb returns TRBD1, unconfirmable since there is no DNA. Germline V gene data show CDR1 as MDHEN and CDR2 as SYDVKM. This CDR3 contains 16 residues. This CDR3 reads CASSPIPQGYQNIQYF. Full variable domain (outside the CDR3, taken from reference TRBV28 and TRBJ2-4): DVKVTQSSRYLVKRTGEKVFLECVQDMDHENMFWYRQDPGLGLRLIYFSYDVKMKEKGDIPEGYSVSREKKERFSLILESASTNQTSMYLCASSPIPQGYQNIQYFGAGTRLSVL.

The J gene is TRBJ2-2, the V gene TRBV19; the D call of TRBD2 rests on TCRdb alone, since no DNA is present to check it. CDR1 is LNHDA, CDR2 SQIVND, per germline (reference sequence). This CDR3 spans 14 amino acids. CDR3 loop: CASTGTTNTGELFF.

The genes are TRBV5-6 and TRBJ2-3; the TRBD1 assignment by TCRdb is unverifiable without DNA. This CDR3 has 14 residues. Germline V gives CDR1 SGHDT, CDR2 YYEEEE. CDR3: CASSLGGYTDTQYF.

The chain carries TRBV4-1 and TRBJ2-1. The CDR3 covers 16 residues. The germline V gene has CDR1 MGHRA and CDR2 YSYEKL. The CDR3 protein is CASSQDPSRVYNEQFF.

The CDR3 spells CASSPGQGPSTDTQYF. The chain uses TRBV18 and TRBJ2-3; TCRdb lists TRBD1, though no DNA is available to test this call. The CDR3 runs to 16 residues. The germline V gene has CDR1 KGHSH and CDR2 LQKENI.